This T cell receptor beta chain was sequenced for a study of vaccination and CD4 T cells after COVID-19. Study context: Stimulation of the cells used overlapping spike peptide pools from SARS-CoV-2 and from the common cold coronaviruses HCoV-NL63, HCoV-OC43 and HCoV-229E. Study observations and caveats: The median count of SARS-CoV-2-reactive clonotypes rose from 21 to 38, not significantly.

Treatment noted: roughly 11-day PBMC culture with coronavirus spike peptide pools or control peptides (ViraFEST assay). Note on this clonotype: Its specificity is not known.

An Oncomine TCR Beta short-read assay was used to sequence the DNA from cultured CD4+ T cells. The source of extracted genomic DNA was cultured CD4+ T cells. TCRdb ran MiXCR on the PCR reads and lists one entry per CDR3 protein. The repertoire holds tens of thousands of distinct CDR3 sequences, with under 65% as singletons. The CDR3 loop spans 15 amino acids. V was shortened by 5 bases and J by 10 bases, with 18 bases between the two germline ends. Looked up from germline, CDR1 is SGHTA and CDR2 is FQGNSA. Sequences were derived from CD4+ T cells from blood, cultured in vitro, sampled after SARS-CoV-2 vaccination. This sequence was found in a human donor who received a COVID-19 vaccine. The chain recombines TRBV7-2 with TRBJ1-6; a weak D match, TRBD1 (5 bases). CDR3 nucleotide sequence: TGTGCCAGCAGCAGGTGGGTGGACGGGGACTCACCCCTCCACTTT. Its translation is CASSRWVDGDSPLHF. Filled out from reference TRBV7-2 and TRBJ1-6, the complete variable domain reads GAGVSQSPSNKVTEKGKDVELRCDPISGHTALYWYRQSLGQGLEFLIYFQGNSAPDKSGLPSDRFSAERTGGSVSTLTIQRTQQEDSAVYLCASSRWVDGDSPLHFGNGTRLTVT.